One sample yielded the 2 T cell receptor beta chains listed below, sequenced in a study of blood T cell repertoires in COVID-19 (dated by TCRdb to about 2020). Library preparation employed the immunoSEQ multiplex PCR assay. Imported from immuneACCESS, the table was reduced by TCRdb to in-frame sequences with V and J called. These copies leave out some clones; in studies compared against another copy, an unresolved V gene accounts for under half, and the cause of the remainder is not known. For this sample the table gives roughly 350,000 clones, of which approximately 90% were detected only once. The ten largest clones add up to approximately 4% of the sample. Sequences were obtained from peripheral blood. All receptors come from a woman aged 45 to 65 with active or convalescent COVID-19.

The CDR3 region is CASTYLLTGASGYTF. DNA for the CDR3: TGTGCCAGCACCTACCTATTGACAGGGGCAAGTGGCTACACCTTC. The chain combines TRBV7-9 with TRBJ1-2; 8 bases are a match to TRBD1. Germline CDR1 SEHNR, CDR2 FQNEAQ (reference sequence). The CDR3 is 15 residues long. Germline trimming cut 7 bases from V and 7 bases from J; bases unmatched to any gene: 14.

A word on this clone: The same CDR3 also results from other DNA sequences found in this sample. The chain combines TRBV30 with TRBJ1-1; the D is unclear. The V end was cut by 3 bases, the J end by 3 bases, with 5 bases between. Germline V gives CDR1 GTSNPN, CDR2 SVGIG (reference sequence). The CDR3 has 11 residues. As DNA, the CDR3 is TGTGCCTGGAGCCAGGACACTGAAGCTTTCTTT. The encoded protein is CAWSQDTEAFF.